This T cell receptor (beta chain) derives from a study of T-cell memory formation after mild COVID-19. Each CDR3 protein is one row after TCRdb ran MiXCR on the 5' RACE reads. This sample yields 550,000 to 700,000 distinct CDR3 sequences, of which roughly 17% are seen a single time; about 12% belongs to the top ten. CDR1 is SGHNT, CDR2 YYREEE, per germline (reference sequence). V was clipped by 2 bases and J by 5 bases; unmatched bases: 3. The CDR3 consists of 15 residues. This clonotype was counted a few times. The source of this sequence is an adult woman who had mild COVID-19 (a few samples of this study predate the infection). Cell type and time point are not known. The chain carries TRBV5-4 and TRBJ2-7; 14 bases map to TRBD2. Source material: PBMCs or a T cell subset sorted from them (not recorded which). The chain's CDR3 is CASSFGTSGRDEQYF. DNA for the CDR3: TGTGCCAGCAGCTTCGGGACTAGCGGGAGAGACGAGCAGTACTTC.